The rows below give T cell receptor beta chains drawn from one sample of a study of CD4+ T cells in melanoma. The repertoire was sequenced with immunoSEQ multiplex PCR; TCRdb's copy has only in-frame clones and lacks some. The sample contains 15,000 to 20,000 clones, approximately 84% of which appear only once. The specimen was cells from a culture (not recorded whether cultured in vitro). These receptors were collected from a human donor with melanoma. CDR3s include the opening cysteine and the closing phenylalanine or tryptophan. D genes are given only for firm matches. Only part of the rows carry a size: once, few, many, or a class if the clone is expanded.

V	size	D	J	DNA	CDR3
TRBV30	NA	NA	TRBJ1-6	TGTGCCTGGAAAGGGGGAGGGATCTCCTATAATTCACCCCTCCACTTT	CAWKGGGISYNSPLHF
TRBV2	once	NA	TRBJ1-2	TGTGCCAGCAAGGGGGGCAGGGTCGGCGGCTACACCTTC	CASKGGRVGGYTF
TRBV20-1	few	NA	TRBJ1-1	TGCAGTGCTAGAGGGAGCACTGAAGCTTTCTTT	CSARGSTEAFF
TRBV2	NA	NA	TRBJ1-1	TGTGCCAGCAGTGAAGCAGGGGCGATAGAGCAAAGCACTGAAGCTTTCTTT	CASSEAGAIEQSTEAFF
TRBV6-1	NA	NA	TRBJ1-3	TGTGCCAGCAGCCAGGGTCCTTCCTCTGGAAACACCATATATTTT	CASSQGPSSGNTIYF
TRBV11-1	NA	NA	TRBJ2-2	TGTGCCAGCAGCTTCTTTTTTTACTCTGGGGGCGCGAACACCGGGGAGCTGTTTTTT	CASSFFFYSGGANTGELFF
TRBV7-3	few	NA	TRBJ2-2	TGTGCCAGCAGCTTACTTCCGACACTGAACACCGGGGAGCTGTTTTTT	CASSLLPTLNTGELFF
TRBV9	once	NA	TRBJ1-1	TGTGCCAGCAGCGTAGTGTCCGGCCCGGGCACTGAAGCTTTCTTT	CASSVVSGPGTEAFF
TRBV19	NA	NA	TRBJ2-2	TGTGCCAGTAGTATAGACACCTCTCGGCGAAGCGCCGGGGAGCTGTTTTTT	CASSIDTSRRSAGELFF
TRBV5-1	NA	TRBD2	TRBJ2-3	TGCGCCAGCAGCGGACCGACTAGCGGGGTCTCAGATACGCAGTATTTT	CASSGPTSGVSDTQYF
TRBV11-2	NA	NA	TRBJ2-6	TGTGCCAGCAGCTTAAGATCCGGGGCCAACGTCCTGACTTTC	CASSLRSGANVLTF
TRBV5-1	NA	NA	TRBJ1-4	TGCGCCAGCAGTTCACAGGGTGCAACTAATGAAAAACTGTTTTTT	CASSSQGATNEKLFF
TRBV7-9	NA	NA	TRBJ2-3	TGTGCCAGCAGCCTCACAGATACGCAGTATTTT	CASSLTDTQYF
TRBV4-1	NA	NA	TRBJ2-1	TGCGCCAGCAGCCAAGCGTGGGCAGGGAGTGAGCAGTTCTTC	CASSQAWAGSEQFF
TRBV9	NA	NA	TRBJ2-7	TGTGCCAGCAGCCCCCGACAGTCTTCCTACGAGCAGTACTTC	CASSPRQSSYEQYF
TRBV10-2	NA	NA	TRBJ2-3	TGCGCCAGCAGCCCTACTAGCTCTTCGACGCAGTATTTT	CASSPTSSSTQYF
TRBV2	few	TRBD1	TRBJ1-2	TGTGCCAGCAGCGGACAGGGACGTGGCTACACCTTC	CASSGQGRGYTF
TRBV10-3	NA	NA	TRBJ1-5	TGTGCCATCAGCAACTTCAAGGGGTACGGGGATCAGCCCCAGCATTTT	CAISNFKGYGDQPQHF
TRBV2	NA	NA	TRBJ1-6	TGTGCCAGCAGTGAATCGCGGAGGGACAACCACTTT	CASSESRRDNHF
TRBV4-1	NA	NA	TRBJ1-6	TGCGCCAGCAGCCAATGGGACGGCGAAAATTCACCCCTCCACTTT	CASSQWDGENSPLHF
TRBV7-8	NA	NA	TRBJ2-1	TGTGCCAGCAGCGCCCAGATCTACAATGAGCAGTTCTTC	CASSAQIYNEQFF
TRBV19	NA	TRBD1	TRBJ2-2	TGTGCCACAACCACCGGCAGGGGGTACACCGGGGAGCTGTTTTTT	CATTTGRGYTGELFF
TRBV7-9	NA	NA	TRBJ1-6	TGTGCCAGCAGCCGAGGGGGGGTGGGTTCACCCCTCCACTTT	CASSRGGVGSPLHF
TRBV5-1	NA	NA	TRBJ1-5	TGCGCCAGCAGCTCAGGGGACGGGGAGAATCAGCCCCAGCATTTT	CASSSGDGENQPQHF
TRBV5-1	NA	TRBD1	TRBJ2-5	TGCGCCAGCAGCTTGGGACAGGGTTCGGAGACCCAGTACTTC	CASSLGQGSETQYF
TRBV5-1	NA	NA	TRBJ2-1	TGCGCCAGCACCAGGGACTCCTACAATGAGCAGTTCTTC	CASTRDSYNEQFF
TRBV11-2	NA	NA	TRBJ2-1	TGTGCCAGCAGCTTTATCCGGGACAATGAGCAGTTCTTC	CASSFIRDNEQFF
TRBV7-3	NA	TRBD2	TRBJ2-1	TGTGCCAGCAGCGTAGCTAGCGGGGTAAACAATGAGCAGTTCTTC	CASSVASGVNNEQFF
TRBV5-4	NA	NA	TRBJ2-5	TGTGCCAGCAGCGAACCGGGACGGATCCAAGAGACCCAGTACTTC	CASSEPGRIQETQYF
TRBV5-1	NA	NA	TRBJ1-6	TGCGCCAGCAGCTTGGGACAAACTGAATCACCCCTCCACTTT	CASSLGQTESPLHF
TRBV11-2	once	NA	TRBJ1-6	TGTGCCAGCAGCTCCTTAGGTCGGATGCAGGGGAATTCACCCCTCCACTTT	CASSSLGRMQGNSPLHF
TRBV7-9	once	TRBD2	TRBJ2-1	TGTGCCAGCAGCTTAGGGCGGGGGGCGTGGGATGAGCAGTTCTTC	CASSLGRGAWDEQFF
TRBV5-4	NA	TRBD2	TRBJ2-7	TGTGCCAGCAGCTTGAGGGGGCTAGCGGGGGCCGAGCAGTACTTC	CASSLRGLAGAEQYF
TRBV7-2	NA	NA	TRBJ1-2	TGTGCCAGCAGCTTAGCGGCGAGCCGGGGGACCTTC	CASSLAASRGTF
TRBV2	NA	NA	TRBJ1-1	TGTGCCAGCAGTCGCGAGGACCGCTTGAACACTGAAGCTTTCTTT	CASSREDRLNTEAFF
TRBV2	NA	NA	TRBJ2-1	TGTGCCAGCAGTGAAAACTCTTACAATGAGCAGTTCTTC	CASSENSYNEQFF
TRBV28	NA	TRBD1	TRBJ1-4	TGTGCCAGCAGTTTCCCTTACAGGGGTGATGGTGAAAAACTGTTTTTT	CASSFPYRGDGEKLFF
TRBV30	few	NA	TRBJ2-7	TGTGCCTGGAGTGGGTCAACGATTCCCCCCTACGAGCAGTACTTC	CAWSGSTIPPYEQYF
TRBV9	NA	NA	TRBJ1-1	TGTGCCAGCAGCGCGAGCGGGGGTCCGAACACTGAAGCTTTCTTT	CASSASGGPNTEAFF
TRBV11-2	NA	NA	TRBJ2-5	TGTGCCAGCAGCTTAGGCCGGGTGCTCCAAGAGACCCAGTACTTC	CASSLGRVLQETQYF
TRBV2	NA	NA	TRBJ1-1	TGTGCCAGCGGGGGAACTGAAGCTTTCTTT	CASGGTEAFF
TRBV4-1	NA	NA	TRBJ2-7	TGCGCCAGCAGCCCTAACCGGGACGGCTACGAGCAGTACTTC	CASSPNRDGYEQYF
TRBV6-6	NA	NA	TRBJ1-1	TGTGCCAGCAGCACAGTCCCACCCTACGCTGAAGCTTTCTTT	CASSTVPPYAEAFF
TRBV5-1	NA	NA	TRBJ2-7	TGCGCCAGCAGCCCGGGGGCGGGCGAGCAGTACTTC	CASSPGAGEQYF
TRBV5-8	NA	TRBD1	TRBJ1-2	TGTGCCAGCAGCCTGGGGACAGGCAGGGGCAACTATGGCTACACCTTC	CASSLGTGRGNYGYTF
TRBV19	NA	TRBD1	TRBJ2-6	TGTGCCAGTAGTATAGTGGGACAGGCCCGACTCTCTGGGGCCAACGTCCTGACTTTC	CASSIVGQARLSGANVLTF